A single sample is the source of the 13 T cell receptor beta chains below, sequenced in a study of blood T cell repertoires in COVID-19 (dated by TCRdb to about 2020). Library preparation employed the immunoSEQ multiplex PCR assay. In TCRdb, the immuneACCESS table is reduced to in-frame sequences with V and J assigned. These tables do not hold every clone; where another copy was compared, an unresolved V gene accounts for under half, and the others remain unexplained. A total of approximately 41,000 clones appear in this sample, 88% of them only once. Of the sample, 1% to 1.5% falls within the top ten clones. Sequencing input: peripheral blood. The source is a woman in her thirties or forties with acute or convalescent COVID-19.

The V call is TRBV28, the J call TRBJ1-5; the match to TRBD1 covers 7 bases. The CDR3 loop spans 16 amino acids. V lost 4 bases to trimming and J lost 5 bases; unmatched junction nucleotides: 11. Germline V gives CDR1 MDHEN, CDR2 SYDVKM. The DNA for the CDR3 is TGTGCCAGCAGTTCCTCCGGGACAGTTTCTCATCAGCCCCAGCATTTT. This sequence encodes CASSSSGTVSHQPQHF.

The chain carries TRBV7-8 and TRBJ2-3; D uncertain. V gave up 1 base and J gave up 4 bases, with 12 bases separating them. The CDR3 runs 15 residues. From germline, CDR1 is SGHVS and CDR2 FQNEAQ. The CDR3 coding sequence is TGTGCCAGCAGCTTAGGCCTGGCAGTTCCAGATACGCAGTATTTT. It specifies CASSLGLAVPDTQYF.

The gene calls are TRBV2 and TRBJ1-2; the match to TRBD1 covers 8 bases. This CDR3 comprises 13 residues. Germline V gene data show CDR1 as SNHLY and CDR2 as FYNNEI. Trimming cost V 6 bases and J 8 bases; bases outside gene matches: 8. The CDR3 loop reads CASRGQVESGYTF. CDR3 sequence (DNA): TGTGCCAGCAGGGGACAGGTCGAAAGCGGCTACACCTTC.

V is TRBV5-1 and J is TRBJ2-7; perhaps TRBD1 as D (6 bases). Trimming cost V 2 bases and J 4 bases, with 7 bases left between them. The CDR3 spans 12 residues. CDR1 and CDR2 (germline): SGHRS, YFSETQ. The DNA of the CDR3 is TGCGCCAGCAGCTTACAGGGATACGAGCAGTACTTC. This translates into CASSLQGYEQYF.

The genes are TRBV12-3 or TRBV12-4 and TRBJ2-2; TRBD1 might be the D (6 bases). V lost 10 bases to trimming and J lost 3 bases, with 12 bases between them. CDR3 length: 13 residues. The CDR3 DNA reads as TGTGCCACCGGACAGACCGACACCGGGGAGCTGTTTTTT. This gives the protein CATGQTDTGELFF.

The chain uses TRBV6-5 and TRBJ2-4; D might be TRBD1 (5 bases). V was pared by 0 bases and J by 6 bases, with 12 bases between. This CDR3 is 15 amino acids long. Germline CDR1 MNHEY, CDR2 SVGAGI. CDR3 sequence reads: CASSYSNRFGNIQYF. CDR3 bases: TGTGCCAGCAGTTACTCGAACAGGTTCGGAAACATTCAGTACTTC.

The chain employs TRBV5-1 and TRBJ2-3; no firm D call. The V end lost 4 bases, the J end lost 0 bases, and 12 bases lay between the germline ends. The CDR3 has 15 amino acids. Germline V lookup: CDR1 SGHRS, CDR2 YFSETQ. CDR3 DNA: TGCGCCAGCAGCCTCGGTTTACCTAGCACAGATACGCAGTATTTT. Translating it yields CASSLGLPSTDTQYF.

V usage is TRBV27 and J usage is TRBJ1-2; 7 nucleotides match TRBD1. The ends lost 5 bases at V and 3 bases at J; junction bases unmatched: 3. Per germline, CDR1 MNHEY and CDR2 SMNVEV (reference sequence). This CDR3 is 13 amino acids long. The CDR3 coding sequence is TGTGCCAGCAGTCCGACAGGGCACTATGGCTACACCTTC. Its protein is CASSPTGHYGYTF.

The rearrangement uses TRBV15 and TRBJ2-1; D perhaps matches TRBD1 (5 bases). This CDR3 has 15 amino acids. Trimming took 5 bases from V and 4 from J, leaving 15 bases between them. Germline V gene lookup returns CDR1 LNHNV and CDR2 YYDKDF (reference sequence). DNA of the CDR3: TGTGCCACCAGCGTTCCTAGGGGCGAATACAATGAGCAGTTCTTC. It translates to CATSVPRGEYNEQFF.

The rearrangement joins TRBV27 to TRBJ1-5; a weak D match, TRBD1 (5 bases). The CDR3 covers 15 residues. V shed 0 bases and J shed 7 bases, with 13 bases lying between them. CDR1 and CDR2 from the germline V gene are MNHEY and SMNVEV (reference sequence). CDR3 region: CASSLSTQANQPQHF. Here the CDR3 DNA reads TGTGCCAGCAGTTTATCGACACAGGCGAACCAGCCCCAGCATTTT.

This clone was observed once. The gene calls are TRBV9 and TRBJ2-1; maybe TRBD1 (5 bases). The CDR3 is 18 amino acids. Per the germline V gene, CDR1 is SGDLS and CDR2 is YYNGEE. The V end lost 4 bases, the J end lost 0 bases, and 20 bases lay between the germline ends. The CDR3 region is CASSPTPPRTSSYNEQFF. In DNA, the CDR3 is TGTGCCAGCAGCCCGACCCCCCCCCGGACAAGCTCCTACAATGAGCAGTTCTTC.

CDR3 loop: CASSYQQGGGTEAFF. CDR3 sequence (DNA): TGTGCCAGCAGTTACCAACAGGGCGGGGGCACTGAAGCTTTCTTT. The gene calls are TRBV6-5 and TRBJ1-1; a possible D gene is TRBD1 (6 bases). The V and J ends lost 2 bases and 4 bases respectively, with 14 bases between them. In germline, CDR1 is MNHEY, CDR2 SVGAGI. The length of the CDR3 is 15 residues.

This chain joins TRBV18 and TRBJ2-7; 11 nucleotides align to TRBD1. Looked up from germline, CDR1 is KGHSH and CDR2 is LQKENI. Trimming removed 5 bases from V and 4 bases from J; junction bases left unmatched: 7. The CDR3 spans 15 residues. The CDR3 loop is CASSRTGGREYEQYF. The CDR3 region has the DNA TGTGCCAGCTCAAGGACAGGGGGCAGGGAGTACGAGCAGTACTTC.